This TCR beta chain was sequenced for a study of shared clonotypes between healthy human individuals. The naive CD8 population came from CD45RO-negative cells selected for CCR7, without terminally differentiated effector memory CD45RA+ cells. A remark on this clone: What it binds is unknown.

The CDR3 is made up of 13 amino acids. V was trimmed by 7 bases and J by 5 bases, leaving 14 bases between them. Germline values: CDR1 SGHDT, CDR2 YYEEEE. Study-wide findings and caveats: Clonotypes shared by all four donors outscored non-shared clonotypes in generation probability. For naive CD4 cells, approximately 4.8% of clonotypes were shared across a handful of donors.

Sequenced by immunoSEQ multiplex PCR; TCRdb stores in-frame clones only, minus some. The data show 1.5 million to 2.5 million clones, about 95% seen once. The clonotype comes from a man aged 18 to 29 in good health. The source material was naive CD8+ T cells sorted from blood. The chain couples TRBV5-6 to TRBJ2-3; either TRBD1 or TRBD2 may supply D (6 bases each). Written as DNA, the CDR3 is TGTGCCAGCCAGTGGGGGGCCGGAGATACGCAGTATTTT. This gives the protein CASQWGAGDTQYF.